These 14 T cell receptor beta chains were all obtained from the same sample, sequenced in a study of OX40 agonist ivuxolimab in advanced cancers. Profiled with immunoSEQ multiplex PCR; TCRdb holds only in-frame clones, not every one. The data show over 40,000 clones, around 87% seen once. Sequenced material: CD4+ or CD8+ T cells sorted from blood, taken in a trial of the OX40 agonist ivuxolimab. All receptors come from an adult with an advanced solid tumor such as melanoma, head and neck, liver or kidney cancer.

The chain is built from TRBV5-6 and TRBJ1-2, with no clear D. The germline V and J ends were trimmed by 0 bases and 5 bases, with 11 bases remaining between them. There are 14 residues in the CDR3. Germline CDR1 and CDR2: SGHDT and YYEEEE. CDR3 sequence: CASSLGDGLYGYTF. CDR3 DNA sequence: TGTGCCAGCAGCTTGGGTGACGGGCTTTATGGCTACACCTTC.

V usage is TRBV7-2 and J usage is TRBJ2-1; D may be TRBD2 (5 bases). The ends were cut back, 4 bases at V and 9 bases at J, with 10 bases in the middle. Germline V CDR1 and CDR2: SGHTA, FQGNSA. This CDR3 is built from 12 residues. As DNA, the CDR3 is TGTGCCAGCAGCTCCACTAGATTTGAGCAGTTCTTC. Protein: CASSSTRFEQFF.

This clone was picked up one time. DNA of the CDR3: TGTGCCTGGATTAGACGGTGGAGGGCTGGAAACACCATATATTTT. Amino acids: CAWIRRWRAGNTIYF. V gene TRBV30 combines with J gene TRBJ1-3; D is unclear. The V and J ends lost 4 bases and 2 bases respectively, with 15 bases between them. The CDR3 covers 15 residues. Germline loops: CDR1 GTSNPN, CDR2 SVGIG (reference sequence). The full variable domain, in which reference TRBV30 and TRBJ1-3 provide the parts outside the CDR3, is SQTIHQWPATLVQPVGSPLSLECTVEGTSNPNLYWYRQAAGRGLQLLFYSVGIGQISSEVPQNLSASRPQDRQFILSSKKLLLSDSGFYLCAWIRRWRAGNTIYFGEGSWLTVV.

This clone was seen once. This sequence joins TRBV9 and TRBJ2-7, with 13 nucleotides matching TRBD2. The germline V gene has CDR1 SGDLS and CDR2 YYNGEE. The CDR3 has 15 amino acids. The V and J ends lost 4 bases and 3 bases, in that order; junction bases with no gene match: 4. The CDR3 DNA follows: TGTGCCAGCAGCCCTCGGACTAGCGGGAGCTACGAGCAGTACTTC. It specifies CASSPRTSGSYEQYF.

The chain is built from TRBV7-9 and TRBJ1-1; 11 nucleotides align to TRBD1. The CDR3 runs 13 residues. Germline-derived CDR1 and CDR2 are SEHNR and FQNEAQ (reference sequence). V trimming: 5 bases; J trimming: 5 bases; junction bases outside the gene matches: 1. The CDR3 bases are TGTGCCAGCAGCGGGACAGGGGGAACTGAAGCTTTCTTT. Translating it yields CASSGTGGTEAFF.

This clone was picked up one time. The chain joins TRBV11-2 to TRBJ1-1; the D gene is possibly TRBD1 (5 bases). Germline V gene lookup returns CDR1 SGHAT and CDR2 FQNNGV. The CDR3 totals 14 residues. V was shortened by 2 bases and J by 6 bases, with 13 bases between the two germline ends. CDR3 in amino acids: CASSLMEWGSEAFF. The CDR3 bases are TGTGCCAGCAGCTTAATGGAGTGGGGCTCTGAAGCTTTCTTT.

The CDR3, as DNA: TGTGCCAGCAGCTTTGGGAATCAGCCCCAGCATTTT. This sequence encodes CASSFGNQPQHF. V is TRBV11-2 and J is TRBJ1-5; unclear D gene. CDR1 is SGHAT, CDR2 FQNNGV, per germline. V shed 3 bases and J shed 4 bases, with 4 bases lying between them. CDR3 size: 12 residues.

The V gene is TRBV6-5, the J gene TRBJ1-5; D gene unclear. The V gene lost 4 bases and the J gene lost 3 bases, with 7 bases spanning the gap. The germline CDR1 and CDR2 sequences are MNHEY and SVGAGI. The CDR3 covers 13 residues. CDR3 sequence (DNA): TGTGCCAGCAGTTCCAGCCTCAATCAGCCCCAGCATTTT. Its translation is CASSSSLNQPQHF.

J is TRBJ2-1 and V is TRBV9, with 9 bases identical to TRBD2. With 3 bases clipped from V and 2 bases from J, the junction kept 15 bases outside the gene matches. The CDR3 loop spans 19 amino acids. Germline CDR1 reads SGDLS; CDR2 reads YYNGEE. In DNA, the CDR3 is TGTGCCAGCAGCGCACGCCCTATGACTGGCGGGGGGGCCTACAATGAGCAGTTCTTC. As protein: CASSARPMTGGGAYNEQFF.

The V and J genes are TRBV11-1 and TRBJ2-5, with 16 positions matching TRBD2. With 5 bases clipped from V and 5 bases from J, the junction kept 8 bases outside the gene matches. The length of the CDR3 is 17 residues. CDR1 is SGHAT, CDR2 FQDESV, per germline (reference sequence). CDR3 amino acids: CASSLGTSGRGAETQYF. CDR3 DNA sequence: TGTGCCAGCAGCCTCGGGACTAGCGGGAGGGGAGCGGAGACCCAGTACTTC. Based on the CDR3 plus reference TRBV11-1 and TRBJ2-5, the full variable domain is EAEVAQSPRYKITEKSQAVAFWCDPISGHATLYWYRQILGQGPELLVQFQDESVVDDSQLPKDRFSAERLKGVDSTLKIQPAELGDSAMYLCASSLGTSGRGAETQYFGPGTRLLVL.

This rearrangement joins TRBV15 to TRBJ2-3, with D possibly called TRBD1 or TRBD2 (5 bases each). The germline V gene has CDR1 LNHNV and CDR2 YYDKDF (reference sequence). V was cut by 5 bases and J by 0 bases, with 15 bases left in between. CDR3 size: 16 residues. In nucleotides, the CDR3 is TGTGCCACCAGCCGGGGCCCCGGTTCTAGCACAGATACGCAGTATTTT. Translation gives CATSRGPGSSTDTQYF.

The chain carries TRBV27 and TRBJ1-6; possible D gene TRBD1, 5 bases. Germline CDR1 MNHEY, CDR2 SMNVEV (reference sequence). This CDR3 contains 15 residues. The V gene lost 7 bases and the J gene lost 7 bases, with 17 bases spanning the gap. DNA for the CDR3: TGTGCCAGCACCGAGGGGCCGACGGGGAATTCACCCCTCCACTTT. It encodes CASTEGPTGNSPLHF.

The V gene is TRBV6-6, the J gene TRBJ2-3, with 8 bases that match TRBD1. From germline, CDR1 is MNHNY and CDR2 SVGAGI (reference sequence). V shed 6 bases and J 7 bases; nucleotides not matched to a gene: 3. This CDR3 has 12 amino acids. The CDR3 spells CASRDRVNTQYF. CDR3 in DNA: TGTGCCAGCAGGGACAGGGTGAATACGCAGTATTTT.

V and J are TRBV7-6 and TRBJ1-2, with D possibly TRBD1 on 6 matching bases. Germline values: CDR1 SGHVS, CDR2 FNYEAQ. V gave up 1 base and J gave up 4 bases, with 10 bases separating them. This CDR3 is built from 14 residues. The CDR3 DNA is TGTGCCAGCAGCTTAGGACAGACAGGCTATGGCTACACCTTC. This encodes CASSLGQTGYGYTF.